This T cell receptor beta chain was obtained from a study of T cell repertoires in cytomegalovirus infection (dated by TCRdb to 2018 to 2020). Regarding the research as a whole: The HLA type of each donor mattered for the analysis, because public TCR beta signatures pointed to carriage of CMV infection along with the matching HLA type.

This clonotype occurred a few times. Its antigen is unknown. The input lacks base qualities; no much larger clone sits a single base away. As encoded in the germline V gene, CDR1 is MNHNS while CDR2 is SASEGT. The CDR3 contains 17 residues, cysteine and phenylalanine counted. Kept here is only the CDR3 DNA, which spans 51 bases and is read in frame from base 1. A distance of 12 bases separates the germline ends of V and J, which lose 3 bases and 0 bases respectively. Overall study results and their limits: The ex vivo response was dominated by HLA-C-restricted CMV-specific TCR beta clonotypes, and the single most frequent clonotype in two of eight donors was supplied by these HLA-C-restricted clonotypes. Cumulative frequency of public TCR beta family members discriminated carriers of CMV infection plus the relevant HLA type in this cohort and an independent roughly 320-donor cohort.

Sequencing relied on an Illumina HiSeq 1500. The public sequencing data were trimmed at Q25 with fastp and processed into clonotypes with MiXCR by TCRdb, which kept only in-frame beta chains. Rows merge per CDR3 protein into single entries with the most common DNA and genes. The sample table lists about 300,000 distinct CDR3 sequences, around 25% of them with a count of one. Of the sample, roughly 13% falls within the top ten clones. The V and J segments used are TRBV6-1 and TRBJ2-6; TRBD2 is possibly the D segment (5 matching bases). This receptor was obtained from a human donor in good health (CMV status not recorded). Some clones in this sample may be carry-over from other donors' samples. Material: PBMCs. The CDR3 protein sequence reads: CASSERVLGSGANVLTF. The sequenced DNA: TGTGCCAGCAGTGAGAGGGTCTTGGGCTCTGGGGCCAACGTCCTGACTTTC.